These T cell receptor beta chains were read from a single sample in a study of blood T cell repertoires in COVID-19. Only in-frame clones appear in the TCRdb table, and some are missing; sequencing was by immunoSEQ multiplex PCR. This sample has 60,000 or so clones, with approximately 80% found just once. The sequencing sample was made of peripheral blood. Every receptor here comes from a man aged 25 to 40 with COVID-19, enrolled during active disease. Each CDR3 is given without its conserved first and last residue.

>TRBJ1-1|TRBV18
ASSLQGADTEAF
>TRBJ2-7|TRBV30
AWSSGASYEQY
>TRBJ1-4|TRBV4-2
ASSPGQPQTGKLF
>TRBJ2-2|TRBV25-1
ASSDLGDRGLGTGELF
>TRBJ2-3|TRBV12-3/TRBV12-4
ASSLAGTDTQY
>TRBJ1-2|TRBV10-3
AISGETRDGYT
>TRBJ2-3|TRBV28
ASLVAGTGNTDTQY
>TRBJ2-3|TRBV19
ASSTGTSATDTQY
>TRBJ2-7|TRBV2
ASSETGYEQY
>TRBJ2-2|TRBV10-3
AISENVGGNTGELF
>TRBJ2-4|TRBV11-2
ASSLVRQGAAKNIQY